This record concerns one T cell receptor (beta chain) sequence. No cognate antigen has been identified for it. No base-level quality is on record; no much larger clone is a single base apart. The library was prepared using the immunoSEQ multiplex PCR assay. For the multiplex PCR, a mixture combining 60 forward primers for TCR Vbeta segments and 13 reverse primers for TCR Jbeta segments was used. A multiplex PCR assay on genomic DNA amplified the CDR3 region of rearranged TCR beta genes. The Illumina HiSeq System was used to sequence the amplified TCR beta libraries as 87-base-pair reads. Turning to the authors' computational methods: A later analysis counted tens of millions of unique TCR beta chains across the 670 or so repertoires, and around 9.9 million of these chains were shared by at least two donors. Raw reads were error-corrected and collapsed into unique sequences by a nearest-neighbor algorithm in which closely related sequences were merged to remove PCR and sequencing errors. V, D and J gene segments were assigned by aligning CDR3 sequences to IMGT reference sequences. For a sequence to be retained, a match of at least six nucleotides was required to both a V gene segment and a J gene segment. Rearrangements were classified as productive when the CDR3 lacked stop codons and remained in frame with V and J, and all other rearrangements were classified as non-productive. Following IMGT convention, CDR3 was defined as the stretch from the second conserved V-encoded cysteine to the conserved J-encoded phenylalanine. The earlier analysis of 500 to 750 of the donors excluded any sequence lacking an unambiguous match to a single V gene segment. An earlier analysis of a few hundred of the donors called V segments functional above 56.7% productive rearrangements and segregating when the between-donor standard deviation exceeded 5%. A statistical classification framework was built to diagnose cytomegalovirus status from the catalog of TCR beta chain sequences. In a later analysis, TCR nucleotide sequences were compared against IMGT/GENE-DB human TR gene sequences so that V and J genes could be assigned. In a later analysis, CDR3 sequences and most-parsimonious VDJ recombination scenarios were assigned using the TCRdist pipeline. In a later analysis, each TCR beta chain was defined by its CDR3 amino acid sequence together with its V-gene family, and reads without a unique V-gene family were excluded. To address suspected cross-contamination and a sequencing artifact, a later analysis removed around 590 highly shared, low-generation-probability nucleotide sequences. A later analysis calculated a clonal expansion index for each public chain from normalized within-repertoire ranks of inferred template counts. A later analysis computed generation probabilities with a VDJ recombination model fitted to out-of-frame rearrangements, and checked the results against IGoR. In a later analysis, TCR-TCR, TCR-HLA and TCR-CMV co-occurrence was scored with hypergeometric tests, and a repertoire-size bias correction was applied to TCR pairs. A later analysis estimated false discovery rates by permuting HLA or CMV assignments 20 times. In a later analysis, co-occurring TCRs were grouped using DBSCAN, with TCRdist sequence similarity added in when clustering inside HLA-allele-positive subsets. Co-occurrence clustering excluded repertoires with fewer than 30,000 or more than 120,000 public chains, plus five with anomalous nucleotide sharing. TCRdb stores this immuneACCESS table with in-frame sequences only. Part of the clones is absent; in the studies checked, under half of the shortfall reflects unresolved V genes, and no reason is known for the rest. The DNA gave D and trimming, while V, J and clone size come from that table. The sample records some 150,000 clones, roughly 82% of which are singletons. In total, the top ten clones hold under 8% of the sample.

The data are from a study of cytomegalovirus exposure and HLA in healthy donors (dated 2017 in TCRdb). Turning to the overall study: According to an earlier analysis of several hundred of the donors, 150 million to 200 million T cells yielded 90 million to 130 million unique TCR beta sequences and about 300 Gb of sequence data. Around 320 gigabases of sequencing data and 80 million or so unique TCR sequences were included in an early release covering 500 to 750 HLA-typed donors. Among the 398 genotyped donors, approximately 81% belonged to the genetic ancestry cluster associated with self-reported Caucasian donors. The study aimed to test whether signatures of past pathogen exposure could be identified by cataloging public T cell receptors. The T cell repertoires of around 730 subjects were profiled by immunosequencing and related to cytomegalovirus serostatus. A separate validation cohort of 100 to 150 different subjects was used in addition to the 666-subject first cohort. To predict cytomegalovirus infection status, the study brought together high-throughput TCR immunosequencing, statistical association of individual TCRs with disease status, and machine learning. A later analysis re-analyzed previously published TCR beta repertoires from 666 donors and added high-resolution HLA genotyping to study TCR occurrence patterns. Rather than using new phenotypic data, the later analysis identified candidate immune exposures from TCR beta sequences and from how often those sequences occurred across donors. In an earlier analysis of around 540 of the donors, high-throughput TCR beta sequencing was used to judge whether each TCR beta V gene segment behaved as functional or pseudogenic. Alongside the repertoire data, information on donor age, sex, ethnicity and CMV serostatus was compiled. Genome-wide SNP genotypes for about 55% of the roughly 670 donors were used in a later genetic analysis, which treated that subset as a discovery cohort. All discovery cohort repertoires had been generated using a single sequencing platform. Both class I and class II loci were covered by HLA typing, at four-digit resolution. Typing coverage varied by locus: roughly 620-640 donors for A, B, C, DRB1 and DQB1; more than 500 for DQA1; more than 600 for DPA1; approximately 490 for DPB1. About 5 DR-DQ haplotypes were handled as single units for association and clustering, since linkage in the cohort was strong. Among about 410 genotyped donors of the cohort, an average of roughly 230,000 unique TCR beta nucleotide sequences was sequenced per donor, of which 15% to 20% were non-productive. Overall study outcomes, separate from this receptor: In vitro tests confirmed that a few of the cytomegalovirus-associated TCR beta chains recognize cytomegalovirus antigens. Because HLA typing was missing for some donors at each locus, association tests included only the typed subset. Roughly uniform sequencing depth across donors was assumed in presence/absence analyses, although this assumption may not hold. In the study, approximately 150 TCR beta chains were listed as associated with cytomegalovirus. A further reported finding was that TCR beta sequences accurately predicted the HLA-A and HLA-B alleles for most subjects in the first cohort. The authors suggested that the approach could potentially be extended to other disease states and immunological phenotypes. According to a later genetic analysis, donors in an Asian-associated ancestry cluster had fewer N-insertions in productive TCRs than the approximately 630-donor mean. In an earlier analysis of a few hundred of the donors, most TCR beta V segments were observed in productive rearrangements about 87% or about 30% of the time, broadly matching IMGT annotations. Most CMV-associated TCR beta chains appeared to be HLA-restricted in a later analysis, and the HLA associations seemed to be driven largely by CMV exposure. In both the original and validation cohorts, the classifier was reported to diagnose cytomegalovirus status with high specificity and sensitivity. CMV serostatus was the only immune exposure information available for the cohort. About 17 rarely observed V segments, including chromosome 9 orphons, were excluded from the earlier analysis of a few hundred of the donors because counts were too low. V-gene and J-gene trimming of TCR beta chains was associated with a missense DCLRE1C variant in a later genetic analysis, and the association was replicated in an independent cohort. A group of highly shared sequence variants was considered likely to be a technical artifact of the sequencing pipeline. When HLA alleles, especially DR and DQ, strongly co-occurred, attributing TCR associations to individual alleles was difficult. This cohort had only TCR beta chains sequenced, and the lack of alpha or paired-chain data limited which features could be detected. While some public TCRs were present in many individuals, most TCR sequences turned up only very rarely across donors. A later analysis reported that several top co-occurrence clusters appeared linked to parvovirus B19, influenza, CMV and Epstein-Barr virus. Correlated functional status among segregating V segments might reflect linkage disequilibrium, but an unknown experimental factor could not be ruled out. In a later analysis, the rate of TCR association differed among HLA loci, with DRB1 alleles having the most associated TCRs and HLA-C alleles having the fewest. Specific HLA alleles were associated with 18,000 or so TCR beta sequences at a false discovery rate of 0.05 in a later analysis. In a later analysis, HLA-associated TCR beta chains were found to be more clonally expanded and to have lower generation probabilities than equally common non-associated chains.

The cohort consisted of 650 to 850 healthy bone marrow donors. Cohort members were all nominally healthy when sampled, although unrecorded immune exposures were likely present. The donor was CMV seropositive and belonged to the group of 250 to 300 seropositive cohort members. Every donor gave a peripheral blood sample, and the peripheral blood mononuclear cells from that sample were used for TCR beta sequencing. The Qiagen DNeasy Blood Extraction Kit was used to extract genomic DNA from the blood cell samples. Input material: PBMCs. The TCR was taken from a woman between 45 and 60 years old in good health and CMV-seropositive.

For the CDR3, the sequence is CASARDRTYNSPLHF. The nucleotide sequence reads TGTGCCAGCGCCCGGGACAGAACCTATAATTCACCCCTCCACTTT. The chain is made from TRBV2 and TRBJ1-6; 7 central bases correspond to TRBD1. From a lookup of the germline V gene, CDR1 and CDR2 are SNHLY and FYNNEI. The CDR3 runs 15 residues from the cysteine to the phenylalanine. CDR3 DNA is the only sequence kept; it has 45 bases, read in frame from the first base. V trim: 8 bases; J trim: 2 bases; unmatched bases: 6.